One TCR beta chain is described in this entry. The antigen this receptor binds is unknown. Base qualities are missing; no much larger clone stands one base away. The collaborating institutions used their own protocols to collect whole blood in K2EDTA tubes. Collaborator samples were shipped for TCRbeta analysis as frozen whole blood, isolated PBMCs, or DNA extracted from either sample type. The sample is drawn from a study of blood T cell repertoires in COVID-19 (dated by TCRdb to 2018 to 2020). Describing the broader study: Samples from collaborators originated in the United States, Italy and Spain and spanned both the acute and convalescent phases of COVID-19. The samples were drawn from two sources: the first 160 participants of the ongoing ImmuneRACE study, and 1,254 subjects contributed by 6 global collaborators. Subjects who had been exposed to COVID-19, were actively infected with it, or had recovered from it provided the deeply sampled blood TCRbeta repertoires that made up the dataset. Where available, HLA class I and class II types were obtained from metadata supplied by the sample provider rather than from assay-based typing. The material from the prospective study consisted of cDNA or gDNA derived from T cells, B-cell-depleted T cells, or PBMCs. The repertoires were released in a freely available public database meant as a resource for research on the immune response to SARS-CoV-2. The sample metadata nearly always contained a de-identified subject ID, COVID-19 status, age in years and sex.

TCRbeta CDR3 regions were amplified from genomic DNA by means of the immunoSEQ Assay, a bias-controlled multiplex PCR. Per the source publication's procedure: The number of nucleated cells in each sample was estimated by amplification of reference gene primers within the assay. To quantify the absolute abundance of each unique TCRbeta CDR3 rearrangement, sequence reads were collapsed and filtered. For each sample, productive Simpson clonality was calculated by taking the square root of Simpson's diversity index across productive rearrangements. Held by TCRdb, this immuneACCESS table contains in-frame sequences only and omits some clones. Under half of the omission traces to an unresolved V gene where checked; the cause of the rest is unknown. That table supplies the V and J calls and clone size; D and trimming were determined from the DNA. The sample table records some 86,000 clones; 75% to 95% of these occur just once. The ten top clones hold around 2.3% of the sample.

The CDR3 has 19 amino acids, counting the end cysteine and phenylalanine. Only the CDR3 DNA is retained, 57 bases long and in frame from the first base. The trim is 3 bases for V and 7 bases for J, with a gap of 30 bases between the germline ends. According to the germline V gene (reference sequence), CDR1 reads LNHNV and CDR2 reads YYDKDF. On the study overall, not on this receptor specifically: The quantity of clinical and demographic metadata differed by source and by participant and was supplied without curation.

The TCR originated in a human donor with active COVID-19. The donor label of this sample is uncertain. The sample consisted of peripheral blood. The chain links TRBV15 with TRBJ1-1; matching of 5 bases hints at TRBD1 as the D gene. The CDR3 region has the sequence CATSSNRLEEGLRGGEAFF. Read as DNA, the sequence is TGTGCCACCAGCAGCAACCGCCTCGAGGAGGGGCTCCGGGGCGGTGAAGCTTTCTTT.